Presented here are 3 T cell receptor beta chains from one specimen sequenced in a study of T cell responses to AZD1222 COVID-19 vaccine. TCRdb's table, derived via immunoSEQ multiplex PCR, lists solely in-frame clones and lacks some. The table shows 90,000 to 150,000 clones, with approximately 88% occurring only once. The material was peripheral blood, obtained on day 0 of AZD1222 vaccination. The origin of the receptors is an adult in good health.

CDR3 amino acids: CAIKDSADNQPQHF. CDR3 bases: TGTGCCATCAAGGACTCAGCCGACAATCAGCCCCAGCATTTT. The chain links TRBV10-3 to TRBJ1-5; the D is unclear. The V gene's germline CDR1 is ENHRY and CDR2 SYGVKD. There are 14 residues in the CDR3. V lost 7 bases to trimming and J lost 3 bases, with 13 bases between them.

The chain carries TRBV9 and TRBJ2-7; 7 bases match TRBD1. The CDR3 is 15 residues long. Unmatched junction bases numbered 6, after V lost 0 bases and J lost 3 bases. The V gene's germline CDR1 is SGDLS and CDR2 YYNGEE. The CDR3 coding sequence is TGTGCCAGCAGCGTAGGGGACAGTAAAAGCTACGAGCAGTACTTC. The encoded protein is CASSVGDSKSYEQYF. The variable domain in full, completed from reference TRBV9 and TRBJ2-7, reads DSGVTQTPKHLITATGQRVTLRCSPRSGDLSVYWYQQSLDQGLQFLIQYYNGEERAKGNILERFSAQQFPDLHSELNLSSLELGDSALYFCASSVGDSKSYEQYFGPGTRLTVT.

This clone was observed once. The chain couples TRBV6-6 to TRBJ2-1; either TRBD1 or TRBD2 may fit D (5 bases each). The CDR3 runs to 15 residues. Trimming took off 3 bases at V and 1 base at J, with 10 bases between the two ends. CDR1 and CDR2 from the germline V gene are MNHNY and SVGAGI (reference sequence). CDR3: CASSYRGDSYNEQFF. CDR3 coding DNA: TGTGCCAGCAGTTATCGAGGGGATTCCTACAATGAGCAGTTCTTC.